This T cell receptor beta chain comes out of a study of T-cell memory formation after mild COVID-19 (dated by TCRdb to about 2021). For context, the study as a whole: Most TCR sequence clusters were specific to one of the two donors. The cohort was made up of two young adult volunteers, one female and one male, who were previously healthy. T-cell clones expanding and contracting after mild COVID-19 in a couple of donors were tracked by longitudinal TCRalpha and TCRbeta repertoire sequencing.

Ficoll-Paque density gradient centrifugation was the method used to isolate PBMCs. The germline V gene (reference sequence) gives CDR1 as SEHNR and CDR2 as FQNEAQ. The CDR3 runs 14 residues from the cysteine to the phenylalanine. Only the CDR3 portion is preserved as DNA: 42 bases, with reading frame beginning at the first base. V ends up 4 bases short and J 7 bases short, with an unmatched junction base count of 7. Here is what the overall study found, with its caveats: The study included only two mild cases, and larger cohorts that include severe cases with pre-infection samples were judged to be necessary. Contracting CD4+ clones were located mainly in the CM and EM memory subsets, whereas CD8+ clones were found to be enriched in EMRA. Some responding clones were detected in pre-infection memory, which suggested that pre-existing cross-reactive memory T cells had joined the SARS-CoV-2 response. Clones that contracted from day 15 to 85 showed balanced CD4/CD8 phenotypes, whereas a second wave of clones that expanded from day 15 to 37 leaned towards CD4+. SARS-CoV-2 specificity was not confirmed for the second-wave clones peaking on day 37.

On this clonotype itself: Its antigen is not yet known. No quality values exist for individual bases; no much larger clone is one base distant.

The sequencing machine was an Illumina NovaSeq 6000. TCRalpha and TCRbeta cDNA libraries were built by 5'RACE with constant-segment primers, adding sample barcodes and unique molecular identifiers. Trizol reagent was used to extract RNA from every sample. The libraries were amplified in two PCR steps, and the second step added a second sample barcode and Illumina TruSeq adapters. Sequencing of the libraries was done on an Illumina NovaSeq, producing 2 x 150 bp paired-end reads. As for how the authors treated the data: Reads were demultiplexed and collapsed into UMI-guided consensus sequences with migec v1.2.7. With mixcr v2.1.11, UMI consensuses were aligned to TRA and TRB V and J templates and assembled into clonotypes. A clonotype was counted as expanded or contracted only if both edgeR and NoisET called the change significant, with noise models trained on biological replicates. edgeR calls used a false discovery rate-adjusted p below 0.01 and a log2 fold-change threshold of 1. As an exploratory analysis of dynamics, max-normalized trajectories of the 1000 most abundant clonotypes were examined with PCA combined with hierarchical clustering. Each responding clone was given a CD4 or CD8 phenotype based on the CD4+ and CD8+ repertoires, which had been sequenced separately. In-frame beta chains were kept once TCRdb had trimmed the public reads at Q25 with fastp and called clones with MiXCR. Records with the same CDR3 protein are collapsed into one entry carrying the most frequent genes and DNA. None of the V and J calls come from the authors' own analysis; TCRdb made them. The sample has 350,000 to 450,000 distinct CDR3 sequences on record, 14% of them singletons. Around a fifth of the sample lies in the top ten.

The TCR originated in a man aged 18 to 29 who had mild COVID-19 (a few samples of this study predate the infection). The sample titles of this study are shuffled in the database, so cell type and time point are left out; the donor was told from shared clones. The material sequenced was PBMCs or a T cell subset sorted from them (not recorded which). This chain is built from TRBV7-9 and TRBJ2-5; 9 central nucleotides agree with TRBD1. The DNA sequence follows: TGTGCCAGCAGCTGGGGGGACAGGGCAGTGACCCAGTACTTC. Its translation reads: CASSWGDRAVTQYF.